The T cell receptor (beta chain) described here comes from a study of blood T cell repertoires in COVID-19. The ends lost 9 bases at V and 0 bases at J; junction bases unmatched: 13. Germline V gene sequence: CDR1 LNHDA, CDR2 SQIVND (reference sequence). This CDR3 has 16 amino acids. As processed by the authors: The authors estimated nucleated cell counts from reference gene primer amplification. Assay used: immunoSEQ multiplex PCR; TCRdb lists only in-frame clones, some missing. That table gives V, J and clone size, and the DNA gave D and trimming. The top ten clones hold around 2% of a sample with around 300,000 clones, about 88% of them seen once.

The chain couples TRBV19 to TRBJ1-1; 7 bases fit TRBD1. This sequence was found in a woman aged 55-70 years in a cohort exposed to, infected with or recovered from COVID-19 (not recorded which). Specimen: PBMCs or T cells enriched from blood (not recorded which). CDR3: CASRGTVFSMNTEAFF. The CDR3 DNA sequence: TGTGCCAGCCGCGGGACAGTATTTTCCATGAACACTGAAGCTTTCTTT. The complete variable domain, with remaining parts taken from reference TRBV19 and TRBJ1-1, reads DGGITQSPKYLFRKEGQNVTLSCEQNLNHDAMYWYRQDPGQGLRLIYYSQIVNDFQKGDIAEGYSVSREKKESFPLTVTSAQKNPTAFYLCASRGTVFSMNTEAFFGQGTRLTVV.